What follows are 29 T cell receptor beta chains derived from one specimen sequenced in a study of graft-versus-host responses after intestinal transplantation. Their antigens remain unidentified. The method was immunoSEQ multiplex PCR; TCRdb's version includes in-frame clones alone and lacks a portion of them. The sample lists around 110,000 clones, about nine tenths occurring once. Sequenced material: unstimulated CD4+ T cells sorted from spleen or lymph node cells, taken before intestinal transplant. The origin of the receptors is a human donor who received an intestinal transplant.

Points on this clone: The same CDR3 arises from other DNA sequences in this sample as well. Here the CDR3 reads CASSLETSGSREQYF. Here the CDR3 DNA reads TGCGCCAGCAGCTTGGAGACTAGCGGGAGTCGCGAGCAGTACTTC. V gene TRBV5-1 combines with J gene TRBJ2-7; 12 bases fit TRBD2. Looked up from germline, CDR1 is SGHRS and CDR2 is YFSETQ. The trim removed 0 bases at V and 6 bases at J, leaving 4 bases unmatched. CDR3 size: 15 residues.

This chain connects TRBV6-5 to TRBJ2-5; D not resolved. In germline, CDR1 is MNHEY, CDR2 SVGAGI. Trimming took off 4 bases at V and 2 bases at J, with 8 bases between the two ends. The CDR3 contains 13 residues. The CDR3 DNA sequence: TGTGCCAGCAGTTCCCGCAGTCAAGAGACCCAGTACTTC. Its translation is CASSSRSQETQYF.

A single count supports this clone. The V call is TRBV18, the J call TRBJ2-1; possibly TRBD1 for D (6 bases). The germline V gene has CDR1 KGHSH and CDR2 LQKENI. V shed 5 bases and J shed 9 bases, with 20 bases lying between them. There are 15 residues in the CDR3. CDR3 region: CASSEGVTLSREQFF. The CDR3 DNA reads TGTGCCAGCTCAGAGGGGGTTACCCTTTCCCGTGAGCAGTTCTTC. The whole variable domain, remainder taken from reference TRBV18 and TRBJ2-1, is NAGVMQNPRHLVRRRGQEARLRCSPMKGHSHVYWYRQLPEEGLKFMVYLQKENIIDESGMPKERFSAEFPKEGPSILRIQQVVRGDSAAYFCASSEGVTLSREQFFGPGTRLTVL.

This clone was seen a few times. The chain links TRBV5-4 to TRBJ1-1, with 8 bases lining up with TRBD1. Germline V CDR1 and CDR2: SGHNT, YYREEE (reference sequence). The CDR3 spans 14 residues. Losses at the gene ends were 0 bases for V and 11 bases for J; bases not matched to a gene: 9. CDR3 sequence: CASSLVDRVQEAFF. In DNA form, the CDR3 reads TGTGCCAGCAGCTTGGTGGACAGGGTGCAGGAGGCTTTCTTT.

The chain has TRBV6-6 and TRBJ1-6, with a tentative D call TRBD1 (6 bases). V lost 4 bases and J 9 bases, leaving 13 bases between the germline ends. CDR1 MNHNY and CDR2 SVGAGI come from the germline V gene (reference sequence). There are 14 residues in the CDR3. CDR3 amino acids: CASSLEGVRSPLHF. In nucleotides, the CDR3 is TGTGCCAGCAGTTTAGAGGGGGTTCGTTCACCCCTCCACTTT.

J is TRBJ2-5 and V is TRBV10-2; 11 bases align to TRBD2. Germline-derived CDR1 and CDR2 are WSHSY and SAAADI. This CDR3 contains 17 residues. V was pared by 0 bases and J by 3 bases, with 6 bases of the junction left unmatched. DNA for the CDR3: TGCGCCAGCAGTGAGTCGTGGGTACTAGCGGGGGAAGAGACCCAGTACTTC. Translated, it gives CASSESWVLAGEETQYF.

The V and J genes are TRBV5-1 and TRBJ2-5, with 8 bases matching TRBD2. CDR3 size: 15 residues. The V gene end was trimmed by 2 bases and the J gene end by 2 bases; junction bases not matched to a gene: 5. Germline CDR1 SGHRS, CDR2 YFSETQ. CDR3 in DNA: TGCGCCAGCAGCTTCAATCCGGGAGGGCAAGAGACCCAGTACTTC. It yields the protein CASSFNPGGQETQYF.

V usage is TRBV18 and J usage is TRBJ1-1; D is ambiguous. CDR1 and CDR2 from the germline V gene are KGHSH and LQKENI. This CDR3 has 14 amino acids. V gave up 1 base and J gave up 3 bases, with 9 bases separating them. CDR3 amino acids: CASSPLVGDTEAFF. In DNA form, the CDR3 reads TGTGCCAGCTCACCACTAGTCGGGGACACTGAAGCTTTCTTT. Full variable domain (rest looked up from reference TRBV18 and TRBJ1-1): NAGVMQNPRHLVRRRGQEARLRCSPMKGHSHVYWYRQLPEEGLKFMVYLQKENIIDESGMPKERFSAEFPKEGPSILRIQQVVRGDSAAYFCASSPLVGDTEAFFGQGTRLTVV.

The V gene is TRBV5-1, the J gene TRBJ2-7; TRBD2 agrees at 7 bases. The CDR3 loop spans 15 amino acids. Germline V lookup: CDR1 SGHRS, CDR2 YFSETQ. J gave up 5 bases and V 4 bases, and 12 bases lay outside the gene matches. The CDR3 protein is CASSPLRGTKNEQYF. Written as DNA, the CDR3 is TGCGCCAGCAGCCCTTTGCGGGGGACTAAAAACGAGCAGTACTTC.

The V gene is TRBV10-3, the J gene TRBJ1-4; D is uncertain. The CDR3 is 13 amino acids. Germline V gene lookup returns CDR1 ENHRY and CDR2 SYGVKD. Trimming cost V 5 bases and J 4 bases, with 8 bases left between them. The CDR3 loop is CAISQRLNEKLFF. CDR3 bases: TGTGCCATCAGTCAGCGTCTTAATGAAAAACTGTTTTTT.

The CDR3 bases are TGTGCCAGCACCATGTCCGGGTTTTCTGGAAACACCATATATTTT. Amino acid sequence: CASTMSGFSGNTIYF. The chain joins TRBV28 to TRBJ1-3; no clear D. V dropped 7 bases and J dropped 1 base, with 14 bases sitting between them. Germline V gene lookup returns CDR1 MDHEN and CDR2 SYDVKM. CDR3 length: 15 amino acids.

The genes are TRBV30 and TRBJ1-5; D gene uncertain. The CDR3 is 13 residues long. V was clipped by 5 bases and J by 2 bases, with 10 bases between them. CDR1 GTSNPN and CDR2 SVGIG come from the germline V gene (reference sequence). The CDR3 region is CAWQDGGNQPQHF. CDR3 coding DNA: TGTGCCTGGCAAGACGGGGGCAATCAGCCCCAGCATTTT.

The chain recombines TRBV5-4 with TRBJ1-1; D not resolved. Germline V gives CDR1 SGHNT, CDR2 YYREEE (reference sequence). CDR3 length: 14 residues. Trimming pared 3 bases from V and 1 base from J, leaving 10 bases between. CDR3 sequence (DNA): TGTGCCAGCAGCTCGAGACACGGGAACACTGAAGCTTTCTTT. Protein product: CASSSRHGNTEAFF.

V and J are TRBV11-2 and TRBJ2-3, with 7 bases lining up with TRBD2. The V gene's germline CDR1 is SGHAT and CDR2 FQNNGV. This CDR3 has 14 amino acids. Germline trimming cut 2 bases from V and 5 bases from J; bases unmatched to any gene: 4. For the CDR3, the DNA is TGTGCCAGCAGCTTAAGGATAGCGGGAGATACGCAGTATTTT. Translating it yields CASSLRIAGDTQYF.

This clone came up once. The J gene is TRBJ1-1, the V gene TRBV6-5; D perhaps matches TRBD1 (5 bases). V lost 2 bases and J 0 bases, leaving 13 bases between the germline ends. The CDR3 length is 16 residues. Germline V CDR1 and CDR2: MNHEY, SVGAGI. The CDR3 spells CASSYRSTGMNTEAFF. The CDR3, as DNA: TGTGCCAGCAGTTACCGTAGCACAGGTATGAACACTGAAGCTTTCTTT.

Concerning this clone: Other nucleotide sequences in the sample specify the same CDR3. V and J are TRBV5-4 and TRBJ1-2; 9 bases map to TRBD1. In germline, CDR1 is SGHNT, CDR2 YYREEE (reference sequence). This CDR3 is 14 amino acids long. V shed 4 bases, J shed 4 bases, and the junction held 5 bases outside the gene matches. The CDR3 bases are TGTGCCAGCAGCGCGGGACAGGGCTTCTATGGCTACACCTTC. This encodes CASSAGQGFYGYTF.

The chain is built from TRBV2 and TRBJ2-2; tentatively, D is TRBD2 (6 bases). The ends were cut back, 7 bases at V and 3 bases at J, with 15 bases in the middle. This CDR3 spans 15 amino acids. CDR1 SNHLY and CDR2 FYNNEI come from the germline V gene. The CDR3 coding sequence is TGTGCCAGCACTCCCCAGGGACTGGACACCGGGGAGCTGTTTTTT. Translating gives CASTPQGLDTGELFF.

The chain joins TRBV30 to TRBJ1-2, with D hard to call. This CDR3 is built from 13 residues. Germline CDR1 and CDR2: GTSNPN and SVGIG (reference sequence). The V and J ends lost 4 bases and 2 bases respectively, with 11 bases between them. In DNA, the CDR3 is TGTGCCTGGATCAGGCAGAAAAACTATGGCTACACCTTC. This encodes CAWIRQKNYGYTF.

This clone occurred once. In DNA form, the CDR3 reads TGTGCCAGTTCAGTCGGAGGGGGCGGTAATGAAAAACTGTTTTTT. Protein product: CASSVGGGGNEKLFF. The chain has TRBV19 and TRBJ1-4, with TRBD1 identical over 7 bases. CDR3 length: 15 residues. Trimming cost V 8 bases and J 4 bases; bases outside gene matches: 10. The germline CDR1 and CDR2 sequences are LNHDA and SQIVND (reference sequence).

This clone was recorded only once. The gene calls are TRBV18 and TRBJ1-6; 8 bases are a match to TRBD1. The length of the CDR3 is 23 residues. The V segment lost 4 bases and the J segment 0 bases; nucleotides outside the gene matches: 23. From germline, CDR1 is KGHSH and CDR2 LQKENI. The CDR3 DNA sequence: TGTGCCAGCTCACGGTCCTTACCTTGGGGACAGGTAGACCCCAGCTCCTATAATTCACCCCTCCACTTT. Translation: CASSRSLPWGQVDPSSYNSPLHF.

This sequence joins TRBV2 and TRBJ2-5; 10 bases are shared with TRBD2. Germline V CDR1 and CDR2: SNHLY, FYNNEI. CDR3 length: 14 amino acids. Trimming cost V 9 bases and J 4 bases; bases outside gene matches: 8. The CDR3 reads CASMRLAGAETQYF. CDR3 in DNA: TGTGCCAGTATGAGGCTAGCGGGAGCAGAGACCCAGTACTTC.

This clone was observed a handful of times. The chain has TRBV6-5 and TRBJ1-2, with D perhaps TRBD1 (5 bases). Trimming pared 7 bases from V and 0 bases from J, leaving 6 bases between. In germline, CDR1 is MNHEY, CDR2 SVGAGI. This CDR3 is built from 12 residues. The CDR3 spells CASKGPNYGYTF. For the CDR3, the DNA is TGTGCCAGCAAGGGGCCTAACTATGGCTACACCTTC.

The CDR3 DNA reads TGTGCCAGCAGCGTAGGGAACCTAGCGGGAGGCGAGCAGTACTTC. Protein: CASSVGNLAGGEQYF. The J gene is TRBJ2-7, the V gene TRBV9, with 11 positions matching TRBD2. The CDR3 covers 15 residues. V lost 0 bases to trimming and J lost 6 bases; unmatched junction nucleotides: 5. CDR1 is SGDLS and CDR2 is YYNGEE in the germline V gene.

The J gene is TRBJ2-7, the V gene TRBV7-2; D might be TRBD1 (6 bases). Germline CDR1 is SGHTA and CDR2 is FQGNSA. Trimming pared 5 bases from V and 2 bases from J, leaving 13 bases between. This CDR3 region has 14 residues. In DNA form, the CDR3 reads TGTGCCAGCAGCCTGATACAGGGTACCTACGAGCAGTACTTC. Translation gives CASSLIQGTYEQYF. The full variable domain, its missing parts supplied by reference TRBV7-2 and TRBJ2-7, is GAGVSQSPSNKVTEKGKDVELRCDPISGHTALYWYRQSLGQGLEFLIYFQGNSAPDKSGLPSDRFSAERTGGSVSTLTIQRTQQEDSAVYLCASSLIQGTYEQYFGPGTRLTVT.

The chain has TRBV28 and TRBJ2-6; perhaps TRBD1 as D (5 bases). Germline V gene sequence: CDR1 MDHEN, CDR2 SYDVKM. This CDR3 contains 17 residues. Trimming removed 3 bases from V and 0 bases from J, with 12 bases in between. The CDR3 bases are TGTGCCAGCAGTTTTTTAGGGGCCAGCTCTGGGGCCAACGTCCTGACTTTC. Encoded protein: CASSFLGASSGANVLTF.

The rearrangement links TRBV30 to TRBJ1-2; the match to TRBD1 covers 7 bases. The CDR3 length is 11 residues. Losses at the gene ends were 5 bases for V and 6 bases for J; bases not matched to a gene: 3. The germline V gene has CDR1 GTSNPN and CDR2 SVGIG (reference sequence). The CDR3 is CAWGRGDGYTF. CDR3 bases: TGTGCCTGGGGCAGGGGGGATGGCTACACCTTC. The full variable domain, with the rest looked up from reference TRBV30 and TRBJ1-2, is SQTIHQWPATLVQPVGSPLSLECTVEGTSNPNLYWYRQAAGRGLQLLFYSVGIGQISSEVPQNLSASRPQDRQFILSSKKLLLSDSGFYLCAWGRGDGYTFGSGTRLTVV.

The table lists this clone with a few counts. This chain uses TRBV29-1 with TRBJ2-7; maybe TRBD2 (5 bases). The CDR3 length is 13 residues. V was trimmed by 3 bases and J by 7 bases, leaving 16 bases between them. Germline CDR1 reads SQVTM; CDR2 reads ANQGSEA. The CDR3: CSVESRVGEEQYF. DNA of the CDR3: TGCAGCGTTGAGTCGAGGGTAGGTGAGGAGCAGTACTTC.

This clone was seen a single time. V usage is TRBV5-8 and J usage is TRBJ1-4; D is uncertain. V was pared by 4 bases and J by 8 bases, with 15 bases between. The CDR3 sequence is 14 residues long. Germline loops: CDR1 SGHTS, CDR2 YDEGEE. The CDR3 reads CASSLGMRAEKLFF. The DNA for the CDR3 is TGTGCCAGCAGCCTTGGAATGAGGGCGGAAAAACTGTTTTTT.

This clone was detected only a few times. This rearrangement joins TRBV6-5 to TRBJ1-6; 8 nucleotides agree with TRBD1. The CDR3 contains 15 residues. V was clipped by 7 bases and J by 2 bases; unmatched bases: 4. Germline values: CDR1 MNHEY, CDR2 SVGAGI. The CDR3 DNA reads as TGTGCCAGCACCCAGGGGGCTCCCTATAATTCACCCCTCCACTTT. Its translation: CASTQGAPYNSPLHF.